The 29 T cell receptor beta chains presented below share a single source sample, sequenced in a study of molecular identifiers for immune sequencing clone quantification. TCRdb recomputed calls from the PCR reads with MiXCR, one row per CDR3 protein. The table has over 600,000 distinct CDR3 sequences, less than 20% seen once. Specimen: naive CD8+ T cells from blood, with Jurkat cell RNA spiked in. The subset denotes: FACS-sorted CD8+CD4-CCR7+CD45RA+ naive T cells. The receptors come from a human donor in good health. Some libraries in this study had Jurkat cell RNA spiked in.

This clonotype has a count of ten or more. The J gene is TRBJ2-5, the V gene TRBV11-2; 9 nucleotides agree with TRBD2. Trimming cost V 3 bases and J 2 bases; bases outside gene matches: 4. The V gene's germline CDR1 is SGHAT and CDR2 FQNNGV. CDR3 length: 15 residues. Here the CDR3 DNA reads TGTGCCAGCAGCTTTAGGACTAGCGTTCAAGAGACCCAGTACTTC. This encodes CASSFRTSVQETQYF.

At least ten counts were recorded for this clonotype. The rearrangement joins TRBV10-3 to TRBJ2-7; D may be TRBD1 or TRBD2 (5 bases each). Deletions cut 5 bases from V and 0 bases from J, with 11 bases between. Germline CDR1 ENHRY, CDR2 SYGVKD. The CDR3 runs to 14 residues. CDR3 sequence reads: CAISTRDRSYEQYF. For the CDR3, the DNA is TGTGCCATCAGTACTCGGGACCGCTCCTACGAGCAGTACTTC.

This clonotype was counted at least ten times. The chain is built from TRBV27 and TRBJ1-5, with D uncertain. V lost 3 bases and J 3 bases, leaving 9 bases between the germline ends. This CDR3 region has 14 residues. Germline assignment: CDR1 MNHEY and CDR2 SMNVEV (reference sequence). The CDR3 reads CASSLHGDNQPQHF. The CDR3 region has the DNA TGTGCCAGCAGTTTGCACGGTGACAATCAGCCCCAGCATTTT.

Only a few counts were recorded for this clonotype. The chain combines TRBV2 with TRBJ2-7, with D perhaps matching TRBD1 or TRBD2 (5 bases each). Germline CDR1 reads SNHLY; CDR2 reads FYNNEI. The CDR3 length is 15 residues. V lost 6 bases and J lost 4, with 19 bases in between. CDR3 coding DNA: TGTGCCAGCAGCGATCCCCGGGGCGTCTCTTACGAGCAGTACTTC. Amino acid sequence: CASSDPRGVSYEQYF.

With regard to this clonotype: This may arise from a read error, as a much more abundant clone is one base away. The V and J genes are TRBV6-5 and TRBJ1-6, with D maybe TRBD1 (5 bases). Trimming took 2 bases from V and 7 from J, leaving 6 bases between them. The CDR3 has 13 residues. Germline V gene lookup returns CDR1 MNHEY and CDR2 SVGAGI. CDR3 nucleotide sequence: TGTGCCAGCAGTTACAAGGGGAATTCACCCCTCCACTTT. Protein sequence: CASSYKGNSPLHF.

Concerning this clonotype itself: Relative to the germline gene, one junction end is altered; a read error may explain this. This sequence joins TRBV20-1 and TRBJ2-7; possible D gene TRBD2, 6 bases. Germline V gives CDR1 DFQATT, CDR2 SNEGSKA (reference sequence). The CDR3 is 12 residues long. The CDR3 DNA reads TGCAGTGCTCGGGACTCAACCTACGAGCAGTGCTTC. Amino acid sequence: CSARDSTYEQCF.

This clonotype was counted at least ten times. This sequence joins TRBV6-5 and TRBJ2-3, with D tentatively TRBD1 (6 bases). The germline V and J ends were trimmed by 11 bases and 2 bases, with 8 bases remaining between them. There are 11 residues in the CDR3. Germline assignment: CDR1 MNHEY and CDR2 SVGAGI. The CDR3 loop is CASGDTDTQYF. DNA for the CDR3: TGTGCCTCAGGGGACACAGATACGCAGTATTTT.

This clonotype has a count of ten or more. The rearrangement links TRBV20-1 to TRBJ2-7; D is possibly TRBD1 or TRBD2 (5 bases each). CDR3 size: 13 residues. V was shortened by 0 bases and J by 3 bases, with 9 bases between the two germline ends. In germline, CDR1 is DFQATT, CDR2 SNEGSKA (reference sequence). The CDR3 nucleotides are TGCAGTGCTAGAGAAGGGACCGACTACGAGCAGTACTTC. As protein: CSAREGTDYEQYF.

The table lists this clonotype with a few counts. A read error may explain this, as a much larger clone is one base away. It is likely a read error, because the conserved phenylalanine at the end of the CDR3 is missing. This chain joins TRBV6-2 or TRBV6-3 and TRBJ1-4; D remains ambiguous. Deletions cut 2 bases from V and 7 bases from J, with 14 bases between. Germline CDR1 and CDR2: MNHEY and SVGEGT. The CDR3 is made up of 15 amino acids. The CDR3 bases are TGTGCCAGCAGTTACCTGGAGGGCGCCCCTGAAAAACTGTTTTCT. Translated: CASSYLEGAPEKLFS.

This clonotype was seen more than once but under ten times. The J gene is TRBJ2-1, the V gene TRBV7-9; 12 bases align to TRBD2. Germline V lookup: CDR1 SEHNR, CDR2 FQNEAQ (reference sequence). The CDR3 length is 17 residues. V lost 0 bases, J lost 7 bases, and 7 bases stayed unmatched. As DNA, the CDR3 is TGTGCCAGCAGCTTAGCTGGACTAGCGGGGTATAAGAATGAGCAGTTCTTC. It codes for CASSLAGLAGYKNEQFF. Combining the CDR3 with reference TRBV7-9 and TRBJ2-1 gives the whole variable domain DTGVSQNPRHKITKRGQNVTFRCDPISEHNRLYWYRQTLGQGPEFLTYFQNEAQLEKSRLLSDRFSAERPKGSFSTLEIQRTEQGDSAMYLCASSLAGLAGYKNEQFFGPGTRLTVL.

There are many counts of this clonotype. This chain links TRBV12-5 with TRBJ2-6; possibly TRBD1 for D (6 bases). Trimming removed 5 bases from V and 0 bases from J, with 17 bases in between. This CDR3 has 18 residues. Looked up from germline, CDR1 is LGHNT and CDR2 is FRNRAP. The chain's CDR3 is CASGPTGTPYSGANVLTF. The CDR3 bases are TGTGCTAGTGGTCCCACCGGGACACCTTACTCTGGGGCCAACGTCCTGACTTTC.

Many counts were recorded for this clonotype. The chain uses TRBV20-1 and TRBJ2-3; 7 bases fit TRBD1. Germline V gene lookup returns CDR1 DFQATT and CDR2 SNEGSKA (reference sequence). J lost 8 bases, V lost 5 bases, and 7 bases had no gene match. The CDR3 is made up of 12 amino acids. This CDR3 reads CSAEQTGSTQYF. The CDR3 DNA reads as TGCAGTGCTGAGCAGACAGGGTCTACGCAGTATTTT.

About this clonotype: Possible read error: a much larger clone is one base away. The gene calls are TRBV6-5 and TRBJ2-5, with unresolved D. The CDR3 contains 14 residues. CDR1 and CDR2 (germline): MNHEY, SVGAGI. CDR3 nucleotide sequence: TGTTCCAGCAGTTATTCGGTCAGCCAAGAGACCCAGTACTTC. Residues: CSSSYSVSQETQYF.

The table lists this clonotype with many counts. The rearrangement joins TRBV19 to TRBJ2-2, with TRBD1 matching 7 bases. V dropped 3 bases and J dropped 4; count of bases not matched to a gene: 8. The CDR3 has 16 amino acids. Germline V gene sequence: CDR1 LNHDA, CDR2 SQIVND (reference sequence). CDR3 nucleotides: TGTGCCAGTAGTATTGTGGACAGGTCGGGCACCGGGGAGCTGTTTTTT. Amino acids: CASSIVDRSGTGELFF.

A few counts support this clonotype. Just one base apart from a much larger clone, this may be a read error. This chain joins TRBV6-2 or TRBV6-3 and TRBJ1-5; 8 bases align to TRBD1. This CDR3 is built from 16 residues. After removal of 1 base from V and 2 bases from J, the junction contained 4 bases not matched to a gene. Germline CDR1 is MNHEY and CDR2 is SVGEGT. The CDR3 sequence: CASSYLSGQGNQPQHF. The DNA of the CDR3 is TGTGCCAGCAGTTACTTGTCGGGACAGGGCAATCAGCCCCAGCATTTT.

Turning to this clonotype: A much larger clone differs from this one at a single base, so this may be a read error. The chain uses TRBV7-2 and TRBJ2-1, with 7 positions matching TRBD1. In germline, CDR1 is SGHTA, CDR2 FQGNSA. This CDR3 is built from 14 residues. CDR3 DNA sequence: TGTGCCAGCAGCTTAGCGAGGGGGCTGAATGGGCAGTTCTTC. Translated: CASSLARGLNGQFF.

The gene calls are TRBV19 and TRBJ1-5; 8 bases map to TRBD1. Trimming took 9 bases from V and 0 from J; bases not matched to a gene: 4. Germline V CDR1 and CDR2: LNHDA, SQIVND (reference sequence). The CDR3 extends over 14 amino acids. The CDR3 DNA sequence: TGTGCCAGCAGGGGGCCCTATAGCAATCAGCCCCAGCATTTT. As protein: CASRGPYSNQPQHF.

This clonotype was counted many times. The genes are TRBV20-1 and TRBJ1-1; D gene unclear. The CDR3 extends over 11 amino acids. The germline CDR1 and CDR2 sequences are DFQATT and SNEGSKA (reference sequence). V was pared by 5 bases and J by 6 bases, with 10 bases between. The CDR3 nucleotides read TGCAGTGCTCTGGCCGGCGCTGAAGCTTTCTTT. Its translation: CSALAGAEAFF.

In regard to this clonotype: One base away lies a much larger clone, so this may be a sequencing read error. The genes are TRBV20-1 and TRBJ1-2, with 8 bases fitting TRBD1. The germline CDR1 and CDR2 sequences are DFQATT and SNEGSKA (reference sequence). J lost 5 bases, V lost 6 bases, and 11 bases had no gene match. This CDR3 spans 14 amino acids. The CDR3 coding sequence is TGCAGTGCCCGCCGGACAGGGAGCCATTATGGCTACACCTTC. This sequence encodes CSARRTGSHYGYTF.

This clonotype occurred many times. The chain is built from TRBV11-2 and TRBJ2-2; possible D gene TRBD1, 5 bases. This CDR3 contains 13 residues. V gave up 6 bases and J gave up 9 bases, with 14 bases separating them. Germline V gene sequence: CDR1 SGHAT, CDR2 FQNNGV. The CDR3 spells CASSLSTARELFF. The CDR3 coding sequence is TGTGCCAGCAGTCTCTCGACAGCTAGGGAGCTGTTTTTT.

This clonotype was seen ten or more times. The J gene is TRBJ2-1, the V gene TRBV7-2; D uncertain. CDR1 is SGHTA, CDR2 FQGNSA, per germline. The CDR3 is 13 residues long. The germline V and J ends were trimmed by 5 bases and 5 bases, with 10 bases remaining between them. CDR3 sequence (DNA): TGTGCCAGCAGCGCCACGGGCCACAATGAGCAGTTCTTC. It is translated as CASSATGHNEQFF. Variable domain in full (rest from reference TRBV7-2 and TRBJ2-1): GAGVSQSPSNKVTEKGKDVELRCDPISGHTALYWYRQSLGQGLEFLIYFQGNSAPDKSGLPSDRFSAERTGGSVSTLTIQRTQQEDSAVYLCASSATGHNEQFFGPGTRLTVL.

This clonotype was seen a handful of times. The V and J genes are TRBV4-3 and TRBJ2-7, with D maybe TRBD1 (5 bases). With 0 bases removed from V and 2 bases from J, the gap between germline ends came to 20 bases. Germline V CDR1 and CDR2: LGHNA, YSLEER. CDR3 length: 18 amino acids. The CDR3 DNA reads TGCGCCAGCAGCCAAGATTTCGCAGGGAAGGATTTAACCTACGAGCAGTACTTC. Protein: CASSQDFAGKDLTYEQYF.

This clonotype was found many times. The chain uses TRBV29-1 and TRBJ2-7; 9 nucleotides line up with TRBD1. After removal of 2 bases from V and 3 bases from J, the junction contained 8 bases not matched to a gene. CDR1 and CDR2 from the germline V gene are SQVTM and ANQGSEA. CDR3 length: 15 residues. The CDR3 here is CSVEWGQGKNYEQYF. The CDR3 nucleotides read TGCAGCGTTGAATGGGGACAGGGAAAGAACTACGAGCAGTACTTC.

This clonotype was detected many times. The CDR3 nucleotides are TGCAGTGCTAGGGCTAGCGGGGGGGGGGAGACCCAGTACTTC. Translated, it gives CSARASGGGETQYF. The chain employs TRBV20-1 and TRBJ2-5; 12 positions match TRBD2. The V gene's germline CDR1 is DFQATT and CDR2 SNEGSKA (reference sequence). The CDR3 length is 14 residues. After removal of 3 bases from V and 5 bases from J, the junction contained 4 bases not matched to a gene.

As concerns this clonotype: Since a much larger clone is just one base distant, this may be a read error. No conserved phenylalanine or tryptophan ends this CDR3, so it is likely a read error. The chain uses TRBV7-2 and TRBJ2-7; D unclear. V was shortened by 5 bases and J by 2 bases, with 7 bases between the two germline ends. Per the germline V gene, CDR1 is SGHTA and CDR2 is FQGNSA. The CDR3 sequence is 12 residues long. CDR3 protein: CASSPRTYEQYL. The CDR3 nucleotides read TGTGCCAGCAGCCCACGTACCTACGAGCAGTACCTC.

This clonotype was observed many times. The genes are TRBV7-9 and TRBJ2-6; D remains ambiguous. Trimming pared 4 bases from V and 0 bases from J, leaving 10 bases between. The germline V gene has CDR1 SEHNR and CDR2 FQNEAQ (reference sequence). The CDR3 extends over 16 amino acids. The CDR3 DNA reads as TGTGCCAGCAGCTCCACCGCTAGCTCTGGGGCCAACGTCCTGACTTTC. This encodes CASSSTASSGANVLTF.

Many counts were recorded for this clonotype. V usage is TRBV12-3 or TRBV12-4 and J usage is TRBJ1-6, with TRBD1 matching over 7 bases. This CDR3 has 14 amino acids. Trimming took 6 bases from V and 7 from J; bases not matched to a gene: 6. CDR3 sequence reads: CASREGTVNSPLHF. The CDR3 nucleotides read TGTGCCAGCAGAGAGGGGACAGTCAATTCACCCCTCCACTTT.

This clonotype was seen more than once but under ten times. This chain uses TRBV19 with TRBJ1-1; D is ambiguous. This CDR3 comprises 14 residues. V lost 2 bases and J 0 bases, leaving 7 bases between the germline ends. Germline V gene data show CDR1 as LNHDA and CDR2 as SQIVND (reference sequence). The CDR3 here is CASSIIGVNTEAFF. CDR3 bases: TGTGCCAGTAGTATAATCGGGGTGAACACTGAAGCTTTCTTT.

This sequence joins TRBV3-1 and TRBJ2-3, with a possible D match to TRBD1 (6 bases). The CDR3 loop spans 16 amino acids. In germline, CDR1 is LGHDT, CDR2 YNNKEL (reference sequence). V shed 1 base and J shed 2 bases, with 13 bases lying between them. The CDR3 protein is CASSQVGAFYTDTQYF. The DNA of the CDR3 is TGTGCCAGCAGCCAAGTGGGGGCCTTTTACACAGATACGCAGTATTTT.